This record covers a single T cell receptor (beta chain). Its antigen is currently unknown. The entry originates in a study of shared clonotypes between healthy human individuals. At the level of the study: A donor's plate count was three for CD4 naive and three for CD4 memory; CD8 naive had two and CD8 memory one.

Study-level results: Clonotypes shared by all four sorted-subset donors had higher generation probabilities than non-shared clonotypes.

Germline V gene sequence: CDR1 MNHEY, CDR2 SMNVEV (reference sequence). The junction had 4 bases not matched to a gene; V was cut back by 5 bases and J by 4 bases. The CDR3 covers 15 residues. Original analysis: Sequence data from immunoSEQ were junction-only and lacked quality scores; consequently, filtering differed. The data were produced by immunoSEQ multiplex PCR, yet TCRdb's version contains in-frame clones alone and is incomplete. The DNA gave D and trimming, while V, J and clone size come from that table. The sample consists of about 1.9 million clones, 93% of them appearing once. CD45RO-negative, CCR7-positively selected cells formed the naive CD8 fraction, excluding terminally differentiated effector memory CD45RA+ cells.

Sequencing used naive CD8+ T cells from PBMCs. V is TRBV27 and J is TRBJ2-4; the match to TRBD1 covers 11 bases. The TCR sequence derives from a man younger than 35 in good health. Some clones in this sample may be carry-over from other donors' samples. The CDR3 region has the DNA TGTGCCAGCAGTCCAGGGACAGGGGGAAAAAACATTCAGTACTTC. As protein: CASSPGTGGKNIQYF.